The entry below describes one TCR beta chain. This record comes from a study of shared clonotypes between healthy human individuals. Deep-level settings were used for running the assay. Genomic DNA of every subset was divided equally among multiple immunoSEQ plates. Using immunoSEQ multiplex PCR, the repertoire was profiled, and TCRdb retains in-frame clones only, with some absent. The table lists about 510,000 clones, over 75% of them singletons. CDR3 size: 15 residues. The germline gives CDR1 MDHEN, CDR2 SYDVKM. Trimming left V 2 bases short and J 5 bases short, with 13 bases between. V and J are TRBV28 and TRBJ1-5; possibly TRBD1 for D (5 bases). The sample comprised PBMCs. The TCR comes from a woman in her 40s in good health. Some clones in this sample may be carry-over from other donors' samples. The CDR3 spells CASSLPGGHDQPQHF. The CDR3 DNA is TGTGCCAGCAGTTTACCGGGGGGTCACGATCAGCCCCAGCATTTT.